This T cell receptor (beta chain) was sequenced for a study of blood T cell repertoires in COVID-19. Study details: From T cells, B-cell-depleted T cells, or PBMCs came the material, which was cDNA or gDNA.

In terms of age and location, participants ranged from roughly 18 to 95 years and lived in fewer than 30 US areas. In the original processing: Amplifying reference gene primers gave estimates of nucleated cell counts. The data were produced by immunoSEQ multiplex PCR, yet TCRdb's version contains in-frame clones alone and is incomplete. V and J calls and clone size are given by that table; D and trimming were obtained from the DNA. Of 300,000 to 400,000 clones in the sample, more than 90% were seen once. This CDR3 comprises 16 residues. Deletions cut 3 bases from V and 2 bases from J, with 16 bases between. Germline V CDR1 and CDR2: SGHRS, YFSETQ.

V is TRBV5-1 and J is TRBJ2-3; tentative D call: TRBD2 (5 bases). The source is a man in his fifties or sixties who had recovered from COVID-19. The sample taken for sequencing was PBMCs or T cells enriched from blood (not recorded which). DNA of the CDR3: TGCGCCAGCAGCTCCTTTGAGCGGATGAACACAGATACGCAGTATTTT. This sequence encodes CASSSFERMNTDTQYF.